This TCR beta chain stems from a study of shared clonotypes between healthy human individuals. Donors comprised only Caucasian adults living in Nashville, Tennessee. Notes on the study in general: Clonotype sharing across four donors was observed for around 4.5% of naive CD4 clonotypes. Non-shared clonotypes were found to have lower generation probabilities than the clonotypes that were shared by all four of the sorted-subset donors.

To note about this clone: Its antigen is not identified.

TCRdb's copy holds only in-frame clones and misses some; the assay was immunoSEQ multiplex PCR. This sample has some 2,100,000 clones, with nearly 97% found just once. V shed 6 bases and J 4 bases; nucleotides not matched to a gene: 11. This CDR3 comprises 15 residues. CDR1 MDHEN and CDR2 SYDVKM come from the germline V gene. The clonotype comes from a man between 18 and 35 years old in good health. The sample was naive CD4+ T cells sorted from blood. Subset given: CD45RA+ positively selected. The chain is built from TRBV28 and TRBJ1-2, with 7 bases that match TRBD1. The CDR3 sequence is CASRPFTGDSYGYTF. CDR3 sequence (DNA): TGTGCCAGCAGACCCTTTACAGGGGATAGCTATGGCTACACCTTC.